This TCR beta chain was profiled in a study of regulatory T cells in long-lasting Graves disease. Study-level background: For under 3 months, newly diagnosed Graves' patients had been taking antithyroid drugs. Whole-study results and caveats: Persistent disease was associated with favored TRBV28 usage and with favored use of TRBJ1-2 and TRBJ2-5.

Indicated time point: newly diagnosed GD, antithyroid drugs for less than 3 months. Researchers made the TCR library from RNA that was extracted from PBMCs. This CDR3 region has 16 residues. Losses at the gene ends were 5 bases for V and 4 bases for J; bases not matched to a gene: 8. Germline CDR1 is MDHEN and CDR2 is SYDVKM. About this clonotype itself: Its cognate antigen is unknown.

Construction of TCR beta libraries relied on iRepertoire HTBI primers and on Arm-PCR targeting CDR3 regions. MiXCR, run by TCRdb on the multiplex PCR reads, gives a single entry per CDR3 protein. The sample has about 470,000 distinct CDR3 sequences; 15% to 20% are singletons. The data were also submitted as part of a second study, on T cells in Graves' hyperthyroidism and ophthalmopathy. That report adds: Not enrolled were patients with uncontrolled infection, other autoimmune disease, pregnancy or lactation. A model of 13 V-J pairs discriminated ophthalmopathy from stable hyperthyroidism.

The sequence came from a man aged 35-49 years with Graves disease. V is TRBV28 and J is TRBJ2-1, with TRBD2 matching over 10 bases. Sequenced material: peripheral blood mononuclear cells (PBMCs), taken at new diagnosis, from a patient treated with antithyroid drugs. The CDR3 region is CASSQSGTSAYNEQFF. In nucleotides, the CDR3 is TGTGCCAGCAGTCAGTCCGGGACTAGCGCTTACAATGAGCAGTTCTTC.